A selection of T cell receptor beta chains follows, all from one sample in a study of yellow fever vaccine responses in identical twins. TCRdb ran MiXCR on the RT-PCR reads and lists one entry per CDR3 protein. Found here are 12,000 or so distinct CDR3 sequences, approximately 84% of them singletons; the top ten hold around 1.7%. The sequencing used T cells from blood (PBMCs), unsorted or a sorted subset (not recorded which), collected before or after yellow fever vaccination (not recorded which). The receptors come from a woman under 30 who received the yellow fever vaccine. Each CDR3 is given with its conserved first and last residue. Each record gives: CDR3 length, V gene, D gene, J gene, clone size, CDR3 DNA, CDR3 protein. The D gene is left open where the match is weak. Size values are once, few and many counts, or a class for expanded clones, and some rows have none.

cdr3_length: 18
v_call: TRBV19
d_call: TRBD2
j_call: TRBJ2-1
clone_size: -
cdr3_nt: TGTGCCAGTAGTATAGTACTAGCGGGTGCAGGCTCCTACAATGAGCAGTTCTTC
cdr3_aa: CASSIVLAGAGSYNEQFF

cdr3_length: 15
v_call: TRBV12-2
d_call: -
j_call: TRBJ2-1
clone_size: -
cdr3_nt: TGTGCAAGTCGCTTAGCGACAGGGTCCTACAATGAGCAGTTCTTC
cdr3_aa: CASRLATGSYNEQFF

cdr3_length: 12
v_call: TRBV2
d_call: TRBD2
j_call: TRBJ2-1
clone_size: few
cdr3_nt: TGTGCCAGCATCAGACTAGCCTCCGAGCAGTTCTTC
cdr3_aa: CASIRLASEQFF

cdr3_length: 16
v_call: TRBV13
d_call: -
j_call: TRBJ2-4
clone_size: -
cdr3_nt: TGTGCCAGCAGCGAGACACTGATTTGGGGCAAAAACATTCAGTACTTC
cdr3_aa: CASSETLIWGKNIQYF

cdr3_length: 17
v_call: TRBV20-1
d_call: -
j_call: TRBJ2-5
clone_size: -
cdr3_nt: TGCAGTGCTAAGCTCGATTCCCGGGACACCATGCAAGAGACCCAGTACTTC
cdr3_aa: CSAKLDSRDTMQETQYF

cdr3_length: 15
v_call: TRBV12-3/TRBV12-4
d_call: -
j_call: TRBJ1-3
clone_size: -
cdr3_nt: TGTGCCAGCGGGGGTACCGAGATACATGGAAACACCATATATTTT
cdr3_aa: CASGGTEIHGNTIYF

cdr3_length: 14
v_call: TRBV4-1
d_call: -
j_call: TRBJ1-5
clone_size: -
cdr3_nt: TGCGCCAGCAGCCAAGATCTGGGGGAGTGGCCCCAGCATTTT
cdr3_aa: CASSQDLGEWPQHF

cdr3_length: 15
v_call: TRBV20-1
d_call: -
j_call: TRBJ2-1
clone_size: -
cdr3_nt: TGCAGTGCCCTGGGGCACGCAGGACCCTACAATGAGCAGTTCTTC
cdr3_aa: CSALGHAGPYNEQFF

cdr3_length: 12
v_call: TRBV5-5
d_call: -
j_call: TRBJ1-2
clone_size: -
cdr3_nt: TGTGCCAGCAGCTTAACAGGCAAAGGCTACACCTTC
cdr3_aa: CASSLTGKGYTF

cdr3_length: 15
v_call: TRBV14
d_call: -
j_call: TRBJ2-7
clone_size: -
cdr3_nt: TGTGCCAGCAGCCGGTCCGGGTCTCAGACCTACGAGCAGTACTTC
cdr3_aa: CASSRSGSQTYEQYF

cdr3_length: 16
v_call: TRBV12-3/TRBV12-4
d_call: TRBD1
j_call: TRBJ1-5
clone_size: -
cdr3_nt: TGTGCCAGCAGTGGGGCAGGACAGGGAGGGAATCAGCCCCAGCATTTT
cdr3_aa: CASSGAGQGGNQPQHF

cdr3_length: 13
v_call: TRBV23-1
d_call: TRBD2
j_call: TRBJ2-1
clone_size: once
cdr3_nt: TGCGCCAGCAGTCCGGGCGGGGGCAATGAGCAGTTCTTC
cdr3_aa: CASSPGGGNEQFF

cdr3_length: 14
v_call: TRBV24-1
d_call: -
j_call: TRBJ2-3
clone_size: -
cdr3_nt: TGTGCCACCAGTGATCCCGGCTCGTCGGATACGCAGTATTTT
cdr3_aa: CATSDPGSSDTQYF

cdr3_length: 12
v_call: TRBV15
d_call: -
j_call: TRBJ2-1
clone_size: -
cdr3_nt: TGTGCCACCAGTTATTTCGGCAATGAGCAGTTCTTC
cdr3_aa: CATSYFGNEQFF

cdr3_length: 13
v_call: TRBV12-3/TRBV12-4
d_call: -
j_call: TRBJ1-5
clone_size: -
cdr3_nt: TGTGCCAGCAGGTCGAATAAGGGTCAGCCCCAGCATTTT
cdr3_aa: CASRSNKGQPQHF

cdr3_length: 16
v_call: TRBV7-3
d_call: -
j_call: TRBJ2-3
clone_size: once
cdr3_nt: TGTGCCAGCAGCTTAGGGGGAAGGGTCAGCACAGATACGCAGTATTTT
cdr3_aa: CASSLGGRVSTDTQYF

cdr3_length: 12
v_call: TRBV11-2
d_call: TRBD1
j_call: TRBJ2-7
clone_size: -
cdr3_nt: TGTGCCAGCAGCGTGACAGGGTTCGAGCAGTACTTC
cdr3_aa: CASSVTGFEQYF

cdr3_length: 15
v_call: TRBV2
d_call: TRBD1
j_call: TRBJ2-2
clone_size: -
cdr3_nt: TGTGCCAGCAGGGGACAGGGAAGGAACACCGGGGAGCTGTTTTTT
cdr3_aa: CASRGQGRNTGELFF

cdr3_length: 17
v_call: TRBV28
d_call: -
j_call: TRBJ2-6
clone_size: -
cdr3_nt: TGTGCCAGCAGTCCCTGGGAGGTAATCGCTGGGGCCAACGTCCTGACTTTC
cdr3_aa: CASSPWEVIAGANVLTF

cdr3_length: 15
v_call: TRBV4-3
d_call: -
j_call: TRBJ2-1
clone_size: -
cdr3_nt: TGCGCCAGCAGCCAAGATGGGCTAGCGACGGGTGAGCAGTTCTTC
cdr3_aa: CASSQDGLATGEQFF

cdr3_length: 14
v_call: TRBV4-2
d_call: -
j_call: TRBJ2-5
clone_size: -
cdr3_nt: TGTGCCAGCAGCCAAGCCGATTCGCGAGAGACCCAGTACTTC
cdr3_aa: CASSQADSRETQYF

cdr3_length: 11
v_call: TRBV29-1
d_call: -
j_call: TRBJ2-7
clone_size: -
cdr3_nt: TGCAGCGCCCTACAGGGCTACGAGCAGTACTTC
cdr3_aa: CSALQGYEQYF

cdr3_length: 17
v_call: TRBV11-3
d_call: TRBD1
j_call: TRBJ2-3
clone_size: -
cdr3_nt: TGTGCCAGCAGCTCTAGGGGACAGGGTCAAATAACAGATACGCAGTATTTT
cdr3_aa: CASSSRGQGQITDTQYF

cdr3_length: 15
v_call: TRBV11-1
d_call: -
j_call: TRBJ2-3
clone_size: -
cdr3_nt: TGTGCCAGCACAACCCCGCCTGGCCCTACCGATACGCAGTATTTT
cdr3_aa: CASTTPPGPTDTQYF

cdr3_length: 15
v_call: TRBV4-2
d_call: TRBD1
j_call: TRBJ2-3
clone_size: once
cdr3_nt: TGTGCCAGCAGCCCGGACAGGGCTCTCACAGATACGCAGTATTTT
cdr3_aa: CASSPDRALTDTQYF

cdr3_length: 17
v_call: TRBV4-1
d_call: -
j_call: TRBJ1-5
clone_size: -
cdr3_nt: TGCGCCAGCAGCCAAGATCAGCGACAGCTAAGCAATCAGCCCCAGCATTTT
cdr3_aa: CASSQDQRQLSNQPQHF

cdr3_length: 13
v_call: TRBV24-1
d_call: -
j_call: TRBJ2-7
clone_size: -
cdr3_nt: TGTGCCACCAGTGACCAACCAGGCTACGAGCAGTACTTC
cdr3_aa: CATSDQPGYEQYF

cdr3_length: 19
v_call: TRBV11-2
d_call: TRBD1
j_call: TRBJ2-1
clone_size: -
cdr3_nt: TGTGCCAGCAGCTTAGGGACAGGGGGCGGCTACAGCTCCTACAATGAGCAGTTCTTC
cdr3_aa: CASSLGTGGGYSSYNEQFF